This note documents a single TCR beta chain sequence. The antigen is unknown. This sample was taken from a study of T cells in Graves' hyperthyroidism and ophthalmopathy. If no ophthalmopathy progression occurred within 18 months, Graves' hyperthyroidism was stable. Together with thyroid ultrasound, orbital computed tomography, serum thyroxine and TRAb, clinical symptoms were used for diagnoses. Findings and caveats of the study: Blood also contained most expanded thyroid clonotypes above 0.001.

This CDR3 spans 11 amino acids. V lost 6 bases, J lost 12 bases, and 7 bases stayed unmatched. Amplification of TCR beta CDR3 regions used RNA as the template. The HTBI set primed first-round TCR CDR3 RT-PCR. MiXCR, applied by TCRdb to the multiplex PCR reads, yields one record per CDR3 protein. The repertoire holds about 610,000 distinct CDR3 sequences, with just over 45% as singletons. Sequencing input: peripheral blood or thyroid tissue (not recorded which). The chain joins TRBV12-3 or TRBV12-4 to TRBJ2-5, with TRBD1 matching over 7 bases. This TCR was recovered from a woman aged 18-35 years with Graves' hyperthyroidism. CDR3 in amino acids: CASSFEGAKYF. The CDR3 DNA reads as TGTGCCAGCAGCTTTGAGGGGGCTAAGTACTTC.